This T cell receptor (beta chain) stems from a study of CD8+CD57+ T cells in acquired aplastic anemia. Study-level information: The sorted CD4+ and CD8+ cells yielded an average approximately 3.2 ug of DNA. Healthy donor CD4+ cell samples had a mean of about 11 million reads.

Study outcomes and limitations: With respect to CD8+ Simpson's diversity, patients and controls did not differ significantly. Overlapping CD8+ CDR3 repertoires of patients and controls contained under 35 shared sequences.

CDR3 length: 13 residues. V was shortened by 4 bases and J by 7 bases, with 12 bases between the two germline ends. Germline V gene lookup returns CDR1 SGDLS and CDR2 YYNGEE. Genomic DNA was employed as the template in profiling TCR beta VDJ and CDR3. TCRdb called the reads again in MiXCR, with one record for every CDR3 protein. Among 120,000 or so distinct CDR3 sequences, 40% to 60% were seen once, and the ten largest hold 2% to 3%. On this clonotype itself: The antigen remains unidentified.

The sequenced material came from sorted CD4+, CD8+, or CD8+CD57+ T cells (not recorded which) from PBMCs. This receptor was taken from a human donor in good health, serving as a control. The chain links TRBV9 to TRBJ1-3; D call uncertain. CDR3 DNA sequence: TGTGCCAGCAGCTTGGGAGCTTCGAACACCATATATTTT. Protein product: CASSLGASNTIYF.